Shown below are 23 T cell receptor beta chains from a single sample sequenced in a study of T cells after yellow fever vaccination. TCRdb re-called the 5' RACE reads with MiXCR, one entry per CDR3 protein. The sample yields 510,000 or so distinct CDR3 sequences, roughly 19% seen once. The sample consisted of PBMCs, taken 15 days after the yellow fever booster vaccination. The receptors come from a man aged 25-45 years who received the YFV17D yellow fever vaccine.

There are a few counts of this clonotype. The chain links TRBV7-2 to TRBJ2-3; 11 nucleotides line up with TRBD2. CDR1 and CDR2 from the germline V gene are SGHTA and FQGNSA. Trimming at V came to 3 bases and at J to 4 bases, leaving 6 bases not matched to a gene. This CDR3 region has 16 residues. CDR3 DNA sequence: TGTGCCAGCAGCTTCCAACTAGCGGGAGCGGCAGATACGCAGTATTTT. The encoded protein is CASSFQLAGAADTQYF.

This clonotype was found a few times. The chain links TRBV7-2 to TRBJ2-5; 7 bases align to TRBD1. CDR1 is SGHTA, CDR2 FQGNSA, per germline. The CDR3 runs to 13 residues. V lost 5 bases and J lost 5; bases outside the gene matches: 5. The CDR3 coding sequence is TGTGCCAGCAGCCCCAAAGGGGGCGAGACCCAGTACTTC. Translated: CASSPKGGETQYF.

The chain employs TRBV7-6 and TRBJ1-1, with 8 bases fitting TRBD1. Germline loops: CDR1 SGHVS, CDR2 FNYEAQ. The CDR3 spans 14 residues. V gave up 5 bases and J gave up 7 bases; unmatched junction bases: 9. The CDR3 spells CASSPETGAVEAFF. CDR3 sequence (DNA): TGTGCCAGCAGCCCAGAGACAGGGGCGGTTGAAGCTTTCTTT.

The rearrangement joins TRBV29-1 to TRBJ1-4, with no clear D. V shed 5 bases and J shed 5 bases, with 6 bases lying between them. The CDR3 runs to 11 residues. Germline assignment: CDR1 SQVTM and CDR2 ANQGSEA. CDR3 DNA: TGCAGCGTTCCGGTAAATGAAAAACTGTTTTTT. Residues: CSVPVNEKLFF. Based on the CDR3 plus reference TRBV29-1 and TRBJ1-4, the full variable domain is SAVISQKPSRDICQRGTSLTIQCQVDSQVTMMFWYRQQPGQSLTLIATANQGSEATYESGFVIDKFPISRPNLTFSTLTVSNMSPEDSSIYLCSVPVNEKLFFGSGTQLSVL.

This clonotype was picked up a small number of times. The V gene is TRBV6-2 or TRBV6-3, the J gene TRBJ2-7; 8 bases map to TRBD1. CDR1 and CDR2 (germline): MNHEY, SVGEGT. The J segment lost 2 bases and the V segment lost 8 bases, leaving 8 bases of the junction unmatched. The CDR3 has 14 amino acids. CDR3 in amino acids: CASSFDRGPYEQYF. CDR3 nucleotides: TGTGCCAGCTCTTTCGACAGGGGACCCTACGAGCAGTACTTC.

In this sample, this clonotype turned up a few times. V is TRBV5-6 and J is TRBJ2-3, with 7 nucleotides matching TRBD2. The V gene end was trimmed by 6 bases and the J gene end by 6 bases; junction bases not matched to a gene: 13. Germline V gives CDR1 SGHDT, CDR2 YYEEEE. This CDR3 has 15 amino acids. In DNA, the CDR3 is TGTGCCAGCACTCTGGTAGAGCGGGGCCGGGATACGCAGTATTTT. Amino acids: CASTLVERGRDTQYF.

The chain recombines TRBV7-9 with TRBJ1-1; maybe TRBD1 (5 bases). Germline assignment: CDR1 SEHNR and CDR2 FQNEAQ (reference sequence). The CDR3 is made up of 15 amino acids. Trimming pared 11 bases from V and 2 bases from J, leaving 21 bases between. The CDR3 DNA reads as TGTGCCGGGGTCAGGGAAGGACACGTAAACACTGAAGCTTTCTTT. Its translation is CAGVREGHVNTEAFF.

This clonotype was counted a few times. The V call is TRBV28, the J call TRBJ2-7; D might be TRBD2 (6 bases). Trimming cost V 5 bases and J 3 bases, with 14 bases left between them. This CDR3 has 14 amino acids. Germline V gene lookup returns CDR1 MDHEN and CDR2 SYDVKM. CDR3 DNA: TGTGCCAGCAGTCCCGGGACTCCCAGCTACGAGCAGTACTTC. The encoded protein is CASSPGTPSYEQYF.

This clonotype was found many times. This chain joins TRBV12-3 or TRBV12-4 and TRBJ2-5; D remains ambiguous. There are 12 residues in the CDR3. V lost 2 bases, J lost 4 bases, and 5 bases lay in between. DNA of the CDR3: TGTGCCAGCAGTTTATTGGGAGAGACCCAGTACTTC. It yields the protein CASSLLGETQYF.

This chain uses TRBV6-1 with TRBJ2-7, with 7 nucleotides matching TRBD2. The CDR3 runs to 14 residues. V shed 7 bases, J shed 4 bases, and the junction held 10 bases outside the gene matches. CDR1 and CDR2 (germline): MNHNS, SASEGT. The CDR3 region is CASNRASGYYEQYF. The CDR3 DNA reads TGTGCCAGCAATCGGGCTAGCGGTTATTACGAGCAGTACTTC.

The V and J genes are TRBV12-3 or TRBV12-4 and TRBJ1-2, with TRBD1 identical over 9 bases. V was pared by 3 bases and J by 6 bases, with 2 bases of the junction left unmatched. The CDR3 spans 13 residues. The CDR3 DNA follows: TGTGCCAGCAGTTTGGGGACAGGGAATGGCTACACCTTC. Its translation: CASSLGTGNGYTF.

This chain connects TRBV29-1 to TRBJ2-7; no clear D. Germline assignment: CDR1 SQVTM and CDR2 ANQGSEA. V lost 4 bases, J lost 0 bases, and 10 bases lay in between. This CDR3 spans 13 amino acids. DNA of the CDR3: TGCAGCGTTGTATATTCCAGCTCCTACGAGCAGTACTTC. As protein: CSVVYSSSYEQYF.

The V call is TRBV13, the J call TRBJ2-7, with D hard to call. This CDR3 region has 13 residues. CDR1 and CDR2 from the germline V gene are PRHDT and FYEKMQ (reference sequence). Trimming shortened V by 1 base and J by 3 bases, and 7 bases separated the two germline ends. CDR3 region: CASSLAEDYEQYF. CDR3 coding DNA: TGTGCCAGCAGCTTAGCAGAAGACTACGAGCAGTACTTC.

V usage is TRBV4-1 and J usage is TRBJ2-1; D is uncertain. With 0 bases removed from V and 6 bases from J, the gap between germline ends came to 12 bases. This CDR3 has 15 amino acids. The germline gives CDR1 MGHRA, CDR2 YSYEKL. CDR3 coding DNA: TGCGCCAGCAGCCAAGAGGGCTACCGAACCAATGAGCAGTTCTTC. Translated: CASSQEGYRTNEQFF.

The chain recombines TRBV18 with TRBJ2-1; no clear D gene. Germline V gene lookup returns CDR1 KGHSH and CDR2 LQKENI. Trimming took off 6 bases at V and 5 bases at J, with 11 bases between the two ends. This CDR3 is built from 13 residues. CDR3 nucleotides: TGTGCCAGCTCGCCGGACGTAAACAATGAGCAGTTCTTC. Translated, it gives CASSPDVNNEQFF. The complete variable domain, with remaining parts taken from reference TRBV18 and TRBJ2-1, reads NAGVMQNPRHLVRRRGQEARLRCSPMKGHSHVYWYRQLPEEGLKFMVYLQKENIIDESGMPKERFSAEFPKEGPSILRIQQVVRGDSAAYFCASSPDVNNEQFFGPGTRLTVL.

This chain links TRBV28 with TRBJ2-5; TRBD1 matches 7 bases. V lost 4 bases to trimming and J lost 4 bases; unmatched junction nucleotides: 6. The germline V gene has CDR1 MDHEN and CDR2 SYDVKM. This CDR3 has 14 amino acids. The CDR3 sequence: CASSSPTGSETQYF. The DNA of the CDR3 is TGTGCCAGCAGTTCCCCGACAGGGTCAGAGACCCAGTACTTC.

This clonotype was detected a few times. The gene calls are TRBV12-3 or TRBV12-4 and TRBJ2-1, with 7 bases identical to TRBD2. This CDR3 contains 14 residues. The ends lost 4 bases at V and 8 bases at J; junction bases unmatched: 8. For the CDR3, the DNA is TGTGCCAGCAGTTCTAGCGGAGGATGGGATGAGCAGTTCTTC. Protein sequence: CASSSSGGWDEQFF.

The chain links TRBV20-1 to TRBJ2-7; 9 nucleotides match TRBD1. With 3 bases clipped from V and 1 base from J, the junction kept 7 bases outside the gene matches. CDR1 is DFQATT, CDR2 SNEGSKA, per germline (reference sequence). This CDR3 region has 15 residues. For the CDR3, the DNA is TGCAGTGCTAGTCAGGACAGGGGTTTTTCCTACGAGCAGTACTTC. Its translation is CSASQDRGFSYEQYF.

This clonotype turned up a few times. This chain uses TRBV11-2 with TRBJ2-3; D is undetermined. The germline gives CDR1 SGHAT, CDR2 FQNNGV. Trimming cost V 5 bases and J 5 bases, with 8 bases left between them. The CDR3 runs 12 residues. As DNA, the CDR3 is TGTGCCAGCAGCCGCCTCCGAGATACGCAGTATTTT. It specifies CASSRLRDTQYF.

This clonotype appeared once. The J gene is TRBJ2-7, the V gene TRBV7-9, with 9 bases identical to TRBD1. This CDR3 has 16 residues. The J segment lost 1 base and the V segment lost 4 bases, leaving 8 bases of the junction unmatched. The germline V gene encodes CDR1 SEHNR and CDR2 FQNEAQ (reference sequence). The CDR3 coding sequence is TGTGCCAGCAGCTATCCGGTAGGACAGGGGTCCTACGAGCAGTACTTC. Protein product: CASSYPVGQGSYEQYF.

This chain links TRBV5-1 with TRBJ1-1, with a weak D call TRBD1 (6 bases). Germline loops: CDR1 SGHRS, CDR2 YFSETQ. V shed 0 bases and J shed 0 bases, with 9 bases lying between them. The CDR3 is 15 residues long. In DNA, the CDR3 is TGCGCCAGCAGCTTGGTAACAGGGCTGAACACTGAAGCTTTCTTT. Translating gives CASSLVTGLNTEAFF.

CDR3 residues: CASRHLQETQYF. The CDR3 DNA is TGTGCCAGCAGGCACTTACAAGAGACCCAGTACTTC. This sequence joins TRBV6-5 and TRBJ2-5, with unresolved D. This CDR3 has 12 residues. The germline V and J ends were trimmed by 6 bases and 2 bases, with 7 bases remaining between them. CDR1 MNHEY and CDR2 SVGAGI come from the germline V gene.

The chain joins TRBV12-3 or TRBV12-4 to TRBJ2-5, with D tentatively TRBD1 (6 bases). The CDR3 is made up of 15 amino acids. V was cut by 3 bases and J by 5 bases, with 16 bases left in between. The CDR3: CASSFGPDRGETQYF. As DNA, the CDR3 is TGTGCCAGCAGTTTCGGGCCAGATAGGGGGGAGACCCAGTACTTC.